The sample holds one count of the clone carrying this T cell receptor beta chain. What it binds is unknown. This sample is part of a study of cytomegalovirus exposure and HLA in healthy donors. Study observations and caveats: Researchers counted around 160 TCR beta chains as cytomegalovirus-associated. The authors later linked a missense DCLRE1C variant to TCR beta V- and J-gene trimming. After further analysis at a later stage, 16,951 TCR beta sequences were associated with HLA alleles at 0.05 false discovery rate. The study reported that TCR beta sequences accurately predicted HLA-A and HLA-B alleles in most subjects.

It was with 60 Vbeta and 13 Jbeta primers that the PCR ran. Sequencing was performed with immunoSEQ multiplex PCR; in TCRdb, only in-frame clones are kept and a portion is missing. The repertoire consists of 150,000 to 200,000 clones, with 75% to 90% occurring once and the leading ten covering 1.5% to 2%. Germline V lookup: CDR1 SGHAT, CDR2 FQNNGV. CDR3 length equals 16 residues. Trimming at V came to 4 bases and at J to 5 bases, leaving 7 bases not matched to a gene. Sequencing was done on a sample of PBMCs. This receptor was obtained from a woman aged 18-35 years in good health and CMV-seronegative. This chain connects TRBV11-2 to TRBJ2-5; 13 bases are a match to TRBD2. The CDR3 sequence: CASSSRLAGGWETQYF. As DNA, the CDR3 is TGTGCCAGCAGCTCCCGACTAGCGGGAGGCTGGGAGACCCAGTACTTC.